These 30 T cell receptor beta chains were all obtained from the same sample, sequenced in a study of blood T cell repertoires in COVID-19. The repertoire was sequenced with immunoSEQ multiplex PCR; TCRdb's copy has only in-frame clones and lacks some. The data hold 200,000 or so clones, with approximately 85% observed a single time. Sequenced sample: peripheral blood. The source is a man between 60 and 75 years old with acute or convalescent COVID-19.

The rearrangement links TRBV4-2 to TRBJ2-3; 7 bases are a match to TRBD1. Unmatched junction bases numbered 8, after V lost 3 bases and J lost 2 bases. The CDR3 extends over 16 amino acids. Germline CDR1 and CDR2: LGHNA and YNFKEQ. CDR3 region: CASSQNKGQFTDTQYF. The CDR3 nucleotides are TGTGCCAGCAGCCAGAATAAGGGACAGTTCACAGATACGCAGTATTTT.

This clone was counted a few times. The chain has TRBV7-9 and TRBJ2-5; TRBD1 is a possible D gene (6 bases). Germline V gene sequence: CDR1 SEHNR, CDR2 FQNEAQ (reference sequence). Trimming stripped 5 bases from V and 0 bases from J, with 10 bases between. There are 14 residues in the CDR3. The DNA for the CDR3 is TGTGCCAGCAGCCAGGGGACACACCAAGAGACCCAGTACTTC. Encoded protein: CASSQGTHQETQYF.

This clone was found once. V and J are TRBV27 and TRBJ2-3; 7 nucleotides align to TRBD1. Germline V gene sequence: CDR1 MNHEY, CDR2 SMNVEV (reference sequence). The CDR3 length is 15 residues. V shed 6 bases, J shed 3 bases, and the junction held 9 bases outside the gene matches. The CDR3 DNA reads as TGTGCCAGCAGCCAAAGGGGACAGACGACAGATACGCAGTATTTT. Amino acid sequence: CASSQRGQTTDTQYF.

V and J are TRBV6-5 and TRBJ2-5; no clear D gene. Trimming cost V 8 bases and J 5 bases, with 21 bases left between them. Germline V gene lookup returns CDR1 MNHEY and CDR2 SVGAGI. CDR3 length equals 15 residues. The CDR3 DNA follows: TGTGCCAGCGCTTTACGTACATCAGGCCGGGAGACCCAGTACTTC. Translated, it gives CASALRTSGRETQYF.

The CDR3 DNA reads as TGTGCCAGCAGCATACCTTCCGGGACAGGGGGCGGGGAGCTGTTTTTT. It is translated as CASSIPSGTGGGELFF. The chain recombines TRBV7-3 with TRBJ2-2; the match to TRBD1 covers 11 bases. CDR1 SGHTA and CDR2 FQGTGA come from the germline V gene. V lost 5 bases to trimming and J lost 7 bases; unmatched junction nucleotides: 9. This CDR3 has 16 residues.

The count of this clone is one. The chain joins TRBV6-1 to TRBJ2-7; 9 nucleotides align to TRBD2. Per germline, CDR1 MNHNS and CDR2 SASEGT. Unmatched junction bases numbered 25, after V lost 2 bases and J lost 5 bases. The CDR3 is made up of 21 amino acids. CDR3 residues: CASSELYGRYRVSGGRDEQYF. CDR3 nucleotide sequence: TGTGCCAGCAGTGAATTGTATGGCCGATACAGGGTTTCGGGCGGGAGGGACGAGCAGTACTTC.

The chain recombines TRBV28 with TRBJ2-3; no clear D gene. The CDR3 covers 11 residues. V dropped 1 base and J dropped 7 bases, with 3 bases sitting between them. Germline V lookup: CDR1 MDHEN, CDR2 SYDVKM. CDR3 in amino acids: CASSLFNTQYF. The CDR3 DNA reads TGTGCCAGCAGTTTATTCAATACGCAGTATTTT. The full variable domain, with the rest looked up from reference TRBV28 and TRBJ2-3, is DVKVTQSSRYLVKRTGEKVFLECVQDMDHENMFWYRQDPGLGLRLIYFSYDVKMKEKGDIPEGYSVSREKKERFSLILESASTNQTSMYLCASSLFNTQYFGPGTRLTVL.

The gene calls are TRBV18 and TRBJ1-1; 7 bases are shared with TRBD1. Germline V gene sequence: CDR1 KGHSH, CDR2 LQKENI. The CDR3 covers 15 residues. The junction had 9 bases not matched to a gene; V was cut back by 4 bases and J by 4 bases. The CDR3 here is CASSQTDRAITEAFF. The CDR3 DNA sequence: TGTGCCAGCTCACAAACTGACAGGGCGATCACTGAAGCTTTCTTT.

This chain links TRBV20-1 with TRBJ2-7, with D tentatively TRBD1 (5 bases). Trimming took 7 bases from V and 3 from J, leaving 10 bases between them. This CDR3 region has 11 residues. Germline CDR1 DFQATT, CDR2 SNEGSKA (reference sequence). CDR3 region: CSVADSYEQYF. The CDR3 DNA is TGCAGTGTCGCAGACAGCTACGAGCAGTACTTC.

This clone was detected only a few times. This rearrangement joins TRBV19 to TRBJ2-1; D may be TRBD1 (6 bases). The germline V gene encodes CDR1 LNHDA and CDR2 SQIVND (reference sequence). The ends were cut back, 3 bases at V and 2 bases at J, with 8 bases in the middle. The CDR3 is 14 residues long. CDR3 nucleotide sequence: TGTGCCAGTAGTATGGACAGAGCCTACAATGAGCAGTTCTTC. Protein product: CASSMDRAYNEQFF.

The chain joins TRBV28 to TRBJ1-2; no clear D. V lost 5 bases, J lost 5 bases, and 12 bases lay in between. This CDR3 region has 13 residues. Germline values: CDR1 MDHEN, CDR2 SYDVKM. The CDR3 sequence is CASSTGNRYGYTF. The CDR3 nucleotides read TGTGCCAGCAGTACGGGGAATAGGTATGGCTACACCTTC.

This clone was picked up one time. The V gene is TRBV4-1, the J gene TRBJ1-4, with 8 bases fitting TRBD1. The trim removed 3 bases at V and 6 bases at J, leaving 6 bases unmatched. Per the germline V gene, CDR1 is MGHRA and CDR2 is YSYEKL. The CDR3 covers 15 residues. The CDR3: CASSQWTGIDEKLFF. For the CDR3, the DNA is TGCGCCAGCAGCCAGTGGACAGGGATCGATGAAAAACTGTTTTTT.

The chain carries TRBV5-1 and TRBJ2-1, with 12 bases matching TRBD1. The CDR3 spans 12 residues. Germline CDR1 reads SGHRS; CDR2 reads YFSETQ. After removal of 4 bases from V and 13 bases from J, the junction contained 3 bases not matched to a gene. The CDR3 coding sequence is TGCGCCAGCAGCGGGACAGGGGGCTTCCAGTTCTTC. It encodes CASSGTGGFQFF.

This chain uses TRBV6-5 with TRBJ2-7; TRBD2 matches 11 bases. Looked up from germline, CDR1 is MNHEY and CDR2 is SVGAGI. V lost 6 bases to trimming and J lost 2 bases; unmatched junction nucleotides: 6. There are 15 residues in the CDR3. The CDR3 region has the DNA TGTGCCAGCAGAGTAGCGGGAGGGACGGCCTACGAGCAGTACTTC. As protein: CASRVAGGTAYEQYF.

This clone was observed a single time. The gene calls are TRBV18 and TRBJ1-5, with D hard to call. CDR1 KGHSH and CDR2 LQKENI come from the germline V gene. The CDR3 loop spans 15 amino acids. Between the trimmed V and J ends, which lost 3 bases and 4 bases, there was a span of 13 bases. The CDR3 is CASSPSAQINQPQHF. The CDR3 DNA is TGTGCCAGCTCACCGAGCGCGCAGATTAATCAGCCCCAGCATTTT.

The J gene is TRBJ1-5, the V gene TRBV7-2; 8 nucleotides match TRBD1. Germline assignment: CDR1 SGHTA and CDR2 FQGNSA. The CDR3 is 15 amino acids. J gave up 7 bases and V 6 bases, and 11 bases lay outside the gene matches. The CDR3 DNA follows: TGTGCCAGCAGTATCTCAGGGGGCATCGCCCAGCCCCAGCATTTT. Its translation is CASSISGGIAQPQHF.

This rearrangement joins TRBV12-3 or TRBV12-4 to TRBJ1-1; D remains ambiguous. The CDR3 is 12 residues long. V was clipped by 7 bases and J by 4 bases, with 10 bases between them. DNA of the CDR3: TGTGCCAGCAAGAAGGAGGGCACTGAAGCTTTCTTT. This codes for CASKKEGTEAFF.

The CDR3 protein is CASSLLSLQPQHF. The CDR3 bases are TGTGCCAGCAGTCTATTGTCCCTTCAGCCCCAGCATTTT. The rearrangement uses TRBV28 and TRBJ1-5; no definite D call. In germline, CDR1 is MDHEN, CDR2 SYDVKM. The ends were cut back, 5 bases at V and 6 bases at J, with 11 bases in the middle. The CDR3 loop spans 13 amino acids.

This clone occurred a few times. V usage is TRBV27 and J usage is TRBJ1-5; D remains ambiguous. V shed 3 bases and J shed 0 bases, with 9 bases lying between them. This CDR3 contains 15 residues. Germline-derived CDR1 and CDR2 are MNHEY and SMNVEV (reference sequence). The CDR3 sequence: CASSFEGYSNQPQHF. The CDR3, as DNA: TGTGCCAGCAGTTTTGAGGGTTATAGCAATCAGCCCCAGCATTTT.

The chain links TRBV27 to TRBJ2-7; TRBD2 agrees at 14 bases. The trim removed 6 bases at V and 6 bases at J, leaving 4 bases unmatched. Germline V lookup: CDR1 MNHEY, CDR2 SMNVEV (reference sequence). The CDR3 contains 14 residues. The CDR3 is CASRTGTSGSEQYF. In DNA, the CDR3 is TGTGCCAGCAGAACCGGGACTAGCGGGAGCGAGCAGTACTTC.

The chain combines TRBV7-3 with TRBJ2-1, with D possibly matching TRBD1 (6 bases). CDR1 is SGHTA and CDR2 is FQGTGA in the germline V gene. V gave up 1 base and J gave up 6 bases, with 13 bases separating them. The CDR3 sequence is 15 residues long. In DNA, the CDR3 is TGTGCCAGCAGCTTAAATCAGGGGTTAAGCAATGAGCAGTTCTTC. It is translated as CASSLNQGLSNEQFF.

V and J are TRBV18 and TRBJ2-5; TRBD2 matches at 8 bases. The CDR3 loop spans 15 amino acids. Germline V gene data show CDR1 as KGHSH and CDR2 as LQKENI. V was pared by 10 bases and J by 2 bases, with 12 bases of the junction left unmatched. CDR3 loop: CATTGGTRVQETQYF. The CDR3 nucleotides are TGTGCCACCACCGGGGGGACTAGAGTACAAGAGACCCAGTACTTC.

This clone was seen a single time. DNA of the CDR3: TGTGCCAGCAGCCGGGTTGTTGGGAGCGGGAGTGTGCAGTTCTTC. It is translated as CASSRVVGSGSVQFF. The V gene is TRBV6-5, the J gene TRBJ2-1; TRBD2 agrees at 8 bases. In germline, CDR1 is MNHEY, CDR2 SVGAGI. V shed 6 bases, J shed 12 bases, and the junction held 16 bases outside the gene matches. CDR3 size: 15 residues.

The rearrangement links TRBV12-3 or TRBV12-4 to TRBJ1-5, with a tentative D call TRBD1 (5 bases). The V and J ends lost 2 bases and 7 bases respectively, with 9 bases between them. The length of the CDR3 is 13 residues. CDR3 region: CASSLRGNQPQHF. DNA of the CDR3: TGTGCCAGCAGTTTACGGGGGAACCAGCCCCAGCATTTT.

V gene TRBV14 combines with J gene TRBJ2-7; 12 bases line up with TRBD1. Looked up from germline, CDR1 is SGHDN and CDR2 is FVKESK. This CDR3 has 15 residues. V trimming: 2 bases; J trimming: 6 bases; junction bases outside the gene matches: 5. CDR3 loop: CASSQSGTGGAEQYF. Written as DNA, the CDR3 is TGTGCCAGCAGCCAATCGGGGACAGGGGGCGCCGAGCAGTACTTC. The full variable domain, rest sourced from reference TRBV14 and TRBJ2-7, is EAGVTQFPSHSVIEKGQTVTLRCDPISGHDNLYWYRRVMGKEIKFLLHFVKESKQDESGMPNNRFLAERTGGTYSTLKVQPAELEDSGVYFCASSQSGTGGAEQYFGPGTRLTVT.

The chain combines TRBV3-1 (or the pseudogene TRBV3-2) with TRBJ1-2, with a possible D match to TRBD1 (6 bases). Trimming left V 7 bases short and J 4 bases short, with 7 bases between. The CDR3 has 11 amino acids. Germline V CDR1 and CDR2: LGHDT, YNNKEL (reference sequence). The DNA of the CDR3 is TGTGCCAGCACAGGGGTCTATGGCTACACCTTC. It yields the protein CASTGVYGYTF.

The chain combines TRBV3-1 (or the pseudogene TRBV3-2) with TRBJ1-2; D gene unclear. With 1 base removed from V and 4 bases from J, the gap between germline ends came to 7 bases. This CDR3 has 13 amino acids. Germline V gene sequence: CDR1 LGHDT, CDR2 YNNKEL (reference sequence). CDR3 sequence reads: CASSQVTPYGYTF. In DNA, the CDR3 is TGTGCCAGCAGCCAAGTGACTCCCTATGGCTACACCTTC.

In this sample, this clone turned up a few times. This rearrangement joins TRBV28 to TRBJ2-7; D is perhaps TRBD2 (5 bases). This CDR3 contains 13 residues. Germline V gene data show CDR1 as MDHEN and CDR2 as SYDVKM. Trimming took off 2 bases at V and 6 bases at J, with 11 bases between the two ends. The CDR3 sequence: CASSLTFRGEQYF. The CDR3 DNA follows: TGTGCCAGCAGTTTAACTTTCCGGGGCGAGCAGTACTTC.

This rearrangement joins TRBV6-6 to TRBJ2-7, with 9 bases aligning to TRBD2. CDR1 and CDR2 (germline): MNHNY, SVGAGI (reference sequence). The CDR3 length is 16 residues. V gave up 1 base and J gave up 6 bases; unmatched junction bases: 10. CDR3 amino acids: CASSYFDSGRSGEQYF. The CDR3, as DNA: TGTGCCAGCAGTTACTTTGATAGCGGGAGAAGTGGCGAGCAGTACTTC.

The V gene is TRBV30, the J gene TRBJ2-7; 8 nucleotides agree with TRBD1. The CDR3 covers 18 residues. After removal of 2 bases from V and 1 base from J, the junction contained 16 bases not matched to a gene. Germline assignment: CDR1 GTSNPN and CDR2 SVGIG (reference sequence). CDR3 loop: CAWSTRLLRDRRSYEQYF. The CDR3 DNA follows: TGTGCCTGGAGTACGCGCCTCCTCCGGGACAGGAGGTCCTACGAGCAGTACTTC.